This T cell receptor beta chain was recorded in a study of blood T cell repertoires in COVID-19. Study background: Acute and convalescent COVID-19 specimens originated in the United States, Italy and Spain.

From germline, CDR1 is SGHVS and CDR2 FNYEAQ. The ends lost 1 base at V and 4 bases at J; junction bases unmatched: 5. The CDR3 is 16 residues long. Per the original methods: The assay estimated nucleated cells by amplifying reference gene primers. The protocol was immunoSEQ multiplex PCR, while the TCRdb copy is restricted to in-frame clones and leaves out a portion. That table supplies the V and J calls and clone size; D and trimming were determined from the DNA. Of approximately 170,000 clones listed, roughly four fifths are singletons. This sequence joins TRBV7-6 and TRBJ2-3; 10 positions agree with TRBD2. Sequencing was performed on peripheral blood. The source of this sequence is a human donor in a cohort sampled during active COVID-19. CDR3 coding DNA: TGTGCCAGCAGCTTAGGCGCTAGCGGGGGCGCAGATACGCAGTATTTT. Translation gives CASSLGASGGADTQYF.